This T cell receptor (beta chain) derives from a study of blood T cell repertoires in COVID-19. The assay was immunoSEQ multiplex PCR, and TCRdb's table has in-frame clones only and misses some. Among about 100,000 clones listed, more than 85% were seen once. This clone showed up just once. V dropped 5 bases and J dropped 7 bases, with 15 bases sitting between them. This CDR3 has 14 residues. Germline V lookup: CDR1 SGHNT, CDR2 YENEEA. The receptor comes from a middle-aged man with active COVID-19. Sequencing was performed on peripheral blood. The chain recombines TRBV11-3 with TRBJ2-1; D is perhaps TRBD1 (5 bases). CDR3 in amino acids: CASSPEAGRNEQFF. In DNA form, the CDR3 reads TGTGCCAGCAGCCCCGAGGCAGGGCGGAATGAGCAGTTCTTC.